This T cell receptor (beta chain) was retrieved from a study of blood T cell repertoires in COVID-19. Libraries were prepared by immunoSEQ multiplex PCR; TCRdb keeps only in-frame clonotypes and omits some of them. The repertoire holds fewer than 250,000 clones, with roughly 91% as singletons. The CDR3 loop spans 15 amino acids. V was clipped by 0 bases and J by 4 bases, with 13 bases between them. The germline CDR1 and CDR2 sequences are WNHNN and SYGVQD (reference sequence). V usage is TRBV10-1 and J usage is TRBJ2-7; the D gene is possibly TRBD2 (6 bases). The sequenced sample was peripheral blood. The receptor's source is a man younger than 45 with COVID-19, enrolled during active disease. The CDR3 spells CASSESGLQLYEQYF. The CDR3 coding sequence is TGCGCCAGCAGTGAGTCGGGACTGCAACTTTACGAGCAGTACTTC.